This TCR beta chain was sequenced for a study of identifying expanded T cells in peripheral blood. Using immunoSEQ multiplex PCR, the repertoire was profiled, and TCRdb retains in-frame clones only, with some absent. This sample carries 70,000 to 95,000 clones, around nine tenths of them seen once, and the ten largest clones take 3.5% to 5%. Germline V CDR1 and CDR2: MNHEY, SVGAGI. The CDR3 is 13 residues long. V was pared by 2 bases and J by 7 bases, with 9 bases between. This clone has only a few counts. The sample was blood. This clonotype was obtained from a person aged 18 to 70 in good health. The chain uses TRBV6-5 and TRBJ2-1; a possible D gene is TRBD2 (6 bases). The CDR3 sequence is CASSYGGWNEQFF. The CDR3 DNA is TGTGCCAGCAGTTACGGGGGGTGGAATGAGCAGTTCTTC.